The 22 T cell receptor beta chains below come from one sample, sequenced in a study of immune evolution from preneoplasia to lung adenocarcinoma. Generated by immunoSEQ multiplex PCR, the TCRdb table keeps only in-frame clones and is missing some. The sample holds about 4,700 clones, more than 75% seen once. The specimen sequenced was FFPE lung adenocarcinoma in situ tissue. These receptors were taken from an older person with lung adenocarcinoma.

This clone was observed a handful of times. The chain combines TRBV15 with TRBJ1-4, with a tentative D call TRBD1 (5 bases). The CDR3 spans 15 residues. V was trimmed by 5 bases and J by 5 bases, leaving 15 bases between them. The germline V gene has CDR1 LNHNV and CDR2 YYDKDF (reference sequence). CDR3 nucleotides: TGTGCCACCAGCGCTTACCGGGACCTCAATGAAAAACTGTTTTTT. The encoded protein is CATSAYRDLNEKLFF.

This sequence joins TRBV7-2 and TRBJ2-1; 9 bases align to TRBD2. The CDR3 runs to 16 residues. CDR1 and CDR2 (germline): SGHTA, FQGNSA. The V gene end was trimmed by 2 bases and the J gene end by 7 bases; junction bases not matched to a gene: 9. DNA for the CDR3: TGTGCCAGCAGCTTACGCGGGCGGGGGGGCCAAAATGAGCAGTTCTTC. It encodes CASSLRGRGGQNEQFF.

The J gene is TRBJ1-1, the V gene TRBV29-1, with a weak D call TRBD1 (6 bases). Germline-derived CDR1 and CDR2 are SQVTM and ANQGSEA. Trimming removed 7 bases from V and 6 bases from J, with 15 bases in between. The CDR3 is made up of 12 amino acids. The CDR3 DNA reads TGCAGCGCCCAACAGGGATCAGCTGAAGCTTTCTTT. Translating it yields CSAQQGSAEAFF.

The J gene is TRBJ1-2, the V gene TRBV25-1; D might be TRBD1 (5 bases). Trimming shortened V by 0 bases and J by 6 bases, and 11 bases separated the two germline ends. This CDR3 is built from 14 residues. In germline, CDR1 is MGHDK, CDR2 SYGVNS. Here the CDR3 reads CASSEYTGRDGYTF. The CDR3 DNA follows: TGTGCCAGCAGTGAATATACGGGCAGGGATGGCTACACCTTC.

The chain uses TRBV2 and TRBJ2-7; D perhaps matches TRBD1 (5 bases). Germline V gene data show CDR1 as SNHLY and CDR2 as FYNNEI. V was shortened by 7 bases and J by 0 bases, with 13 bases between the two germline ends. The CDR3 spans 14 residues. This chain's CDR3 is CASNGAGNSYEQYF. CDR3 sequence (DNA): TGTGCCAGCAATGGGGCAGGGAACTCCTACGAGCAGTACTTC.

This sequence joins TRBV6-6 and TRBJ1-4, with D unresolved. The CDR3 is 15 residues long. The germline V gene has CDR1 MNHNY and CDR2 SVGAGI (reference sequence). The V end was cut by 5 bases, the J end by 3 bases, with 13 bases between. The CDR3 DNA reads as TGTGCCAGCAGTCAAGTTGGTCGGCCTAATGAAAAACTGTTTTTT. It yields the protein CASSQVGRPNEKLFF.

The V gene is TRBV18, the J gene TRBJ1-3; 7 bases line up with TRBD1. The CDR3 is 15 amino acids. J gave up 2 bases and V 5 bases, and 6 bases lay outside the gene matches. The germline V gene encodes CDR1 KGHSH and CDR2 LQKENI. CDR3: CASSSGQNPGNTIYF. The CDR3 bases are TGTGCCAGCTCATCGGGACAGAACCCTGGAAACACCATATATTTT.

The chain recombines TRBV5-4 with TRBJ2-5; 7 nucleotides agree with TRBD1. Germline V gene lookup returns CDR1 SGHNT and CDR2 YYREEE (reference sequence). The V and J ends lost 6 bases and 5 bases, in that order; junction bases with no gene match: 7. CDR3 length: 13 residues. CDR3 in DNA: TGTGCCAGCAACCCCACAGGGGTGGAGACCCAGTACTTC. It encodes CASNPTGVETQYF.

The count of this clone is one. V and J are TRBV30 and TRBJ1-4, with TRBD1 as a possible D gene (5 bases). Trimming took off 0 bases at V and 3 bases at J, with 11 bases between the two ends. Germline V gives CDR1 GTSNPN, CDR2 SVGIG (reference sequence). CDR3 length equals 15 residues. CDR3 protein: CAWSVTGVANEKLFF. In nucleotides, the CDR3 is TGTGCCTGGAGTGTAACGGGGGTGGCTAATGAAAAACTGTTTTTT. Full variable domain (rest looked up from reference TRBV30 and TRBJ1-4): SQTIHQWPATLVQPVGSPLSLECTVEGTSNPNLYWYRQAAGRGLQLLFYSVGIGQISSEVPQNLSASRPQDRQFILSSKKLLLSDSGFYLCAWSVTGVANEKLFFGSGTQLSVL.

CDR3 in amino acids: CATSRESGSGANVLTF. CDR3 DNA: TGTGCCACCAGCAGAGAATCAGGCTCTGGGGCCAACGTCCTGACTTTC. This chain links TRBV15 with TRBJ2-6; D gene uncertain. The CDR3 extends over 16 amino acids. CDR1 is LNHNV, CDR2 YYDKDF, per germline (reference sequence). With 0 bases removed from V and 0 bases from J, the gap between germline ends came to 6 bases.

This sequence joins TRBV4-1 and TRBJ2-3; 11 nucleotides agree with TRBD1. The CDR3 has 14 amino acids. Unmatched junction bases numbered 4, after V lost 3 bases and J lost 8 bases. Germline V gene data show CDR1 as MGHRA and CDR2 as YSYEKL. The CDR3 is CASSQGTGGSTQYF. The DNA of the CDR3 is TGCGCCAGCAGCCAGGGGACAGGGGGTAGTACGCAGTATTTT.

This rearrangement joins TRBV2 to TRBJ1-1, with D tentatively TRBD1 (5 bases). Germline V gives CDR1 SNHLY, CDR2 FYNNEI. There are 13 residues in the CDR3. V dropped 7 bases and J dropped 4 bases, with 13 bases sitting between them. The CDR3 DNA follows: TGTGCCAGCACGCAGGGCTTGGTCACTGAAGCTTTCTTT. This encodes CASTQGLVTEAFF.

This chain links TRBV7-9 with TRBJ2-3, with D perhaps assigned TRBD1 or TRBD2 (5 bases each). This CDR3 has 16 residues. The V end lost 1 base, the J end lost 6 bases, and 17 bases lay between the germline ends. Germline lookup yields CDR1 SEHNR and CDR2 FQNEAQ (reference sequence). Written as DNA, the CDR3 is TGTGCCAGCAGCTTAGTTGCGGGTAGAGGGGCTGATACGCAGTATTTT. As protein: CASSLVAGRGADTQYF.

The chain recombines TRBV7-8 with TRBJ2-7, with D maybe TRBD1 (6 bases). CDR1 and CDR2 from the germline V gene are SGHVS and FQNEAQ. Trimming took off 1 base at V and 3 bases at J, with 13 bases between the two ends. The CDR3 extends over 15 amino acids. CDR3 in amino acids: CASSLGQGPYYEQYF. CDR3 nucleotide sequence: TGTGCCAGCAGCTTAGGGCAGGGGCCCTACTACGAGCAGTACTTC. Full variable domain (outside the CDR3, taken from reference TRBV7-8 and TRBJ2-7): GAGVSQSPRYKVAKRGQDVALRCDPISGHVSLFWYQQALGQGPEFLTYFQNEAQLDKSGLPSDRFFAERPEGSVSTLKIQRTQQEDSAVYLCASSLGQGPYYEQYFGPGTRLTVT.

V is TRBV29-1 and J is TRBJ1-4, with 10 bases fitting TRBD1. The germline V gene encodes CDR1 SQVTM and CDR2 ANQGSEA. The junction had 5 bases not matched to a gene; V was cut back by 0 bases and J by 7 bases. The CDR3 totals 15 residues. CDR3 bases: TGCAGCGTTGAAGATGACAGGGGGCGCAGTGAAAAACTGTTTTTT. Protein: CSVEDDRGRSEKLFF.

This clone was counted only a few times. The chain has TRBV7-3 and TRBJ2-1; 9 bases line up with TRBD2. The CDR3 is made up of 18 amino acids. The germline CDR1 and CDR2 sequences are SGHTA and FQGTGA. With V trimmed by 1 base and J by 4 bases, 11 bases remained unmatched. CDR3 amino acids: CASSLNGEGLAHYNEQFF. The DNA of the CDR3 is TGTGCCAGCAGCTTAAATGGTGAAGGACTAGCGCATTACAATGAGCAGTTCTTC.

This chain joins TRBV2 and TRBJ1-1; tentative D call: TRBD1 (5 bases). The ends were cut back, 8 bases at V and 0 bases at J, with 10 bases in the middle. Germline-derived CDR1 and CDR2 are SNHLY and FYNNEI. There are 13 residues in the CDR3. The CDR3: CASAAGMNTEAFF. CDR3 in DNA: TGTGCCAGCGCGGCAGGGATGAACACTGAAGCTTTCTTT.

This clone was recorded only once. The junction differs from germline at one of its ends, possibly a read error. This rearrangement joins TRBV7-1 to TRBJ2-6; a possible D gene is TRBD1 (5 bases). TRBV7-1 is known as an ORF, though its function is uncertain. The CDR3 is made up of 18 amino acids. The CDR3 nucleotides are TGTGCCAGCAGCTTCCGAATTCACGAGGACAAGTCGGGCCAACGTCCTGACTTC. It codes for CASSFRIHEDKSGQRPDF.

CDR3 in amino acids: CASSPTGAGNTIYF. CDR3 coding DNA: TGTGCCAGCAGCCCTACAGGGGCCGGAAACACCATATATTTT. The chain has TRBV28 and TRBJ1-3; 7 bases line up with TRBD1. The CDR3 has 14 residues. The V segment lost 6 bases and the J segment 4 bases; nucleotides outside the gene matches: 6. Germline CDR1 reads MDHEN; CDR2 reads SYDVKM.

The chain employs TRBV7-3 and TRBJ1-6; possible D gene TRBD1, 6 bases. The V end was cut by 0 bases, the J end by 6 bases, with 9 bases between. Per the germline V gene, CDR1 is SGHTA and CDR2 is FQGTGA. CDR3 size: 15 residues. The CDR3 region is CASSLTGQSNSPLHF. CDR3 nucleotide sequence: TGTGCCAGCAGCTTAACAGGACAGAGTAATTCACCCCTCCACTTT.

The chain joins TRBV9 to TRBJ1-3, with D possibly being TRBD1 (6 bases). Trimming shortened V by 4 bases and J by 0 bases, and 17 bases separated the two germline ends. Germline V gives CDR1 SGDLS, CDR2 YYNGEE. This CDR3 contains 17 residues. The CDR3 spells CASSSGGRRYSGNTIYF. The DNA of the CDR3 is TGTGCCAGCAGCTCCGGGGGCAGGCGGTACTCTGGAAACACCATATATTTT.

The gene calls are TRBV7-2 and TRBJ1-2; D is ambiguous. Germline values: CDR1 SGHTA, CDR2 FQGNSA. This CDR3 has 14 residues. V lost 6 bases and J 3 bases, leaving 14 bases between the germline ends. CDR3 nucleotide sequence: TGTGCCAGCAGGAATAGCGGGTGGGACTATGGCTACACCTTC. Translated: CASRNSGWDYGYTF.